The rows below give T cell receptor beta chains drawn from one sample of a study of blood T cell repertoires in COVID-19. Sequenced by immunoSEQ multiplex PCR; TCRdb stores in-frame clones only, minus some. The sample contains 200,000 to 250,000 clones, around 80% of which appear only once. Sequencing was done on a sample of peripheral blood. These receptors all come from a man under 40 with active or convalescent COVID-19. CDR3s include the opening cysteine and the closing phenylalanine or tryptophan. The D gene is left open where the match is weak. Size values are once, few and many counts, or a class for expanded clones, and some rows have none.

>TRBJ1-5|TRBV4-1|few|.
CASSQAGPGQPQHF
TGCGCCAGCAGCCAGGCAGGCCCTGGCCAGCCCCAGCATTTT
>TRBJ2-1|TRBV21-1|.|.
CASSKRGGALSSYNEQFF
TGTGCCAGCAGCAAAAGGGGGGGTGCACTAAGCTCCTACAATGAGCAGTTCTTC
>TRBJ2-5|TRBV18|.|.
CASSGTSSQETQYF
TGTGCCAGCTCTGGAACTAGCAGCCAAGAGACCCAGTACTTC
>TRBJ1-6|TRBV2|.|TRBD1
CASSEAPGQALGALHF
TGTGCCAGCAGTGAAGCCCCAGGACAGGCCCTAGGGGCCCTCCACTTT
>TRBJ2-3|TRBV18|.|TRBD2
CASSRTSGSTDTQYF
TGTGCCAGCTCACGTACTAGCGGGAGTACAGATACGCAGTATTTT
>TRBJ2-5|TRBV9|once|TRBD2
CASSVGRLAGPETQYF
TGTGCCAGCAGCGTAGGCCGACTAGCGGGGCCGGAGACCCAGTACTTC
>TRBJ2-5|TRBV7-9|.|.
CASSLVGGGETQYF
TGTGCCAGCAGCTTAGTCGGAGGAGGAGAGACCCAGTACTTC
>TRBJ1-2|TRBV5-1|.|TRBD1
CASSSETGDGYTF
TGCGCCAGCAGCTCGGAGACAGGGGATGGCTACACCTTC
>TRBJ2-5|TRBV20-1|.|TRBD2
CSASRLAPETQYF
TGCAGTGCTAGTCGACTAGCGCCAGAGACCCAGTACTTC
>TRBJ2-1|TRBV6-5|.|TRBD2
CASSRPSGSSNEQFF
TGTGCCAGCAGCCGCCCTAGCGGGAGCAGCAATGAGCAGTTCTTC
>TRBJ2-3|TRBV11-2|.|TRBD2
CASSFRTSGTDTQYF
TGTGCCAGCAGCTTCCGGACTAGCGGCACAGATACGCAGTATTTT
>TRBJ1-4|TRBV5-6|.|.
CASSLGSRATNEKLFF
TGTGCCAGCAGCTTGGGGTCGAGGGCAACTAATGAAAAACTGTTTTTT
>TRBJ1-5|TRBV28|once|.
CASCSGINQPQHF
TGTGCCAGCTGCTCGGGTATTAATCAGCCCCAGCATTTT
>TRBJ2-5|TRBV7-2|once|.
CASSLGALTPQETQYF
TGTGCCAGCAGCTTAGGCGCCTTGACCCCACAGGAGACCCAGTACTTC
>TRBJ2-3|TRBV5-8|.|.
CASMRGTQYF
TGTGCCAGCATGCGGGGTACGCAGTATTTT
>TRBJ1-2|TRBV3-1/TRBV3-2|.|.
CASSQDGQRRGYGYTF
TGTGCCAGCAGCCAAGATGGGCAAAGAAGGGGCTATGGCTACACCTTC
>TRBJ1-1|TRBV28|.|.
CASLPNTGEMNTEAFF
TGTGCCAGCCTTCCGAACACGGGAGAAATGAACACTGAAGCTTTCTTT
>TRBJ1-3|TRBV4-3|.|.
CASSQDIGWGNTIYF
TGCGCCAGCAGCCAAGACATCGGGTGGGGAAACACCATATATTTT
>TRBJ2-7|TRBV30|.|.
CAWKGHYEQYF
TGTGCCTGGAAGGGACACTACGAGCAGTACTTC
>TRBJ1-2|TRBV28|.|.
CASSYGGDGYTF
TGTGCCAGCAGTTACGGGGGGGATGGCTACACCTTC
>TRBJ1-5|TRBV5-6|.|TRBD1
CASNLGTGSNQPQHF
TGTGCCAGCAACCTCGGGACAGGGAGCAATCAGCCCCAGCATTTT
>TRBJ2-3|TRBV5-1|.|TRBD1
CASSPGQVSDTQYF
TGCGCCAGCAGCCCAGGACAGGTCTCAGATACGCAGTATTTT
>TRBJ2-5|TRBV9|.|TRBD1
CASTRGQGLETQYF
TGTGCCTCCACTAGGGGGCAGGGGTTAGAGACCCAGTACTTC